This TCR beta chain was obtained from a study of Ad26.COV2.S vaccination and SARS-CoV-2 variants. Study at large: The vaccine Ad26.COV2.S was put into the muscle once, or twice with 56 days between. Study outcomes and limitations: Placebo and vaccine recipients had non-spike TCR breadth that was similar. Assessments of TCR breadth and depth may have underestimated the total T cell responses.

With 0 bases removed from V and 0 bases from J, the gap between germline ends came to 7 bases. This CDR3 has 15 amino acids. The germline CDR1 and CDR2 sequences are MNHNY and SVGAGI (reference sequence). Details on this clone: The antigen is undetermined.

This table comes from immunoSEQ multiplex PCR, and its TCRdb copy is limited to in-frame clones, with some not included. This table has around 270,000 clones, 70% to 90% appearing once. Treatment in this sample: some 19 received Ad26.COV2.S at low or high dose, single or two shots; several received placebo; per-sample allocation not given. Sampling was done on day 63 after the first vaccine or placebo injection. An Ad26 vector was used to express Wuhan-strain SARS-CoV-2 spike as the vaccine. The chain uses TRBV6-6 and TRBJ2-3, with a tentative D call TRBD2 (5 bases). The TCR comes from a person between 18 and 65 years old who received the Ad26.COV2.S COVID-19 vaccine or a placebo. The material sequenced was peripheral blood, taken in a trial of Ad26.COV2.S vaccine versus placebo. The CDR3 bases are TGTGCCAGCAGTTACTCTCGGACTAGCACAGATACGCAGTATTTT. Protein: CASSYSRTSTDTQYF.